A single sample is the source of the 18 T cell receptor beta chains below, sequenced in a study of blood T cells in healthy people across ages. A second PCR of 7 to 11 cycles used a sample-barcoded 5' primer and a J-beta primer mix. One entry per CDR3 protein, called by TCRdb with MiXCR from the 5' RACE reads. The sample lists nearly 800,000 distinct CDR3 sequences, just under 25% occurring once. These data were likewise used in another study, on T cells of mothers and their children.

Sequenced input: blood. Receptors originate from a boy between 10 and 17 years old in good health.

On this clonotype itself: This may stem from a read error, because a much larger clone lies one nucleotide away. CDR3: CASNGGTYQKTQYF. The CDR3 DNA follows: TGTGCCAGCAACGGGGGGACGTACCAAAAGACCCAGTACTTC. The rearrangement joins TRBV2 to TRBJ2-1; TRBD2 matches 7 bases. The tail of the sequence fits TRBJ2-5 better, so the J call may be wrong. From germline, CDR1 is SNHLY and CDR2 FYNNEI. The CDR3 length is 14 residues.

The chain is built from TRBV20-1 and TRBJ2-1; weak D call: TRBD1 (5 bases). Germline V gene lookup returns CDR1 DFQATT and CDR2 SNEGSKA (reference sequence). V dropped 0 bases and J dropped 7 bases, with 13 bases sitting between them. The CDR3 length is 14 residues. CDR3 sequence: CSARDWGLPNEQFF. The CDR3 DNA reads TGCAGTGCTAGAGATTGGGGCCTACCAAATGAGCAGTTCTTC.

The J gene is TRBJ2-5, the V gene TRBV9; weak D call: TRBD1 (6 bases). V shed 3 bases and J shed 4 bases, with 13 bases lying between them. From germline, CDR1 is SGDLS and CDR2 YYNGEE. The CDR3 is made up of 14 amino acids. CDR3 protein: CASSARTAPETQYF. CDR3 DNA: TGTGCCAGCAGCGCGCGGACAGCTCCAGAGACCCAGTACTTC.

Details on this clonotype: Compared with germline, one end of the junction differs, possibly owing to a read error. The chain combines TRBV12-3 or TRBV12-4 with TRBJ2-5; D tentatively reads TRBD1 or TRBD2 (5 bases each). The CDR3 is 11 amino acids. As DNA, the CDR3 is TGTGCCAGCAGTTTGGGACCCAAGCAGTCCTTC. This sequence encodes CASSLGPKQSF.

Only a few counts were recorded for this clonotype. The chain carries TRBV2 and TRBJ2-5, with 7 bases aligning to TRBD2. Germline-derived CDR1 and CDR2 are SNHLY and FYNNEI. With V trimmed by 3 bases and J by 1 base, 5 bases remained unmatched. CDR3 length: 15 residues. CDR3 amino acids: CASSDWRGIQETQYF. DNA of the CDR3: TGTGCCAGCAGTGATTGGCGGGGGATCCAAGAGACCCAGTACTTC.

This clonotype was observed a few times. The rearrangement links TRBV20-1 to TRBJ2-7; 8 bases agree with TRBD1. The better agreement between TRBJ2-1 and the DNA end casts doubt on the J call. Germline V gene data show CDR1 as DFQATT and CDR2 as SNEGSKA (reference sequence). This CDR3 has 15 residues. The CDR3 reads CSGPGGLVFPGEQFF. DNA of the CDR3: TGCAGCGGACCAGGGGGCTTAGTCTTCCCTGGTGAGCAGTTCTTC.

In this sample, this clonotype turned up many times. For the CDR3, the DNA is TGTGCCAGCAGCCCCGACTATGGCTACACCTTC. Residues: CASSPDYGYTF. The genes are TRBV12-3 or TRBV12-4 and TRBJ1-2; D unresolved. The CDR3 length is 11 residues. V lost 6 bases, J lost 3 bases, and 5 bases lay in between.

This clonotype was observed a few times. V and J are TRBV5-8 and TRBJ1-2; 7 bases align to TRBD1. The germline gives CDR1 SGHTS, CDR2 YDEGEE. Unmatched junction bases numbered 7, after V lost 4 bases and J lost 4 bases. CDR3 length: 14 residues. The CDR3 sequence: CASSGMTGFYGYTF. In nucleotides, the CDR3 is TGTGCCAGCAGCGGGATGACAGGGTTCTATGGCTACACCTTC.

A few counts support this clonotype. V gene TRBV28 combines with J gene TRBJ1-1; D is perhaps TRBD1 (5 bases). There are 14 residues in the CDR3. V dropped 3 bases and J dropped 3 bases, with 11 bases sitting between them. Germline CDR1 and CDR2: MDHEN and SYDVKM. CDR3 in amino acids: CASSFPQGDTEAFF. The CDR3 DNA follows: TGTGCCAGCAGTTTCCCGCAGGGAGACACTGAAGCTTTCTTT.

The chain carries TRBV14 and TRBJ2-2; D not resolved. V shed 1 base and J shed 2 bases, with 8 bases lying between them. The length of the CDR3 is 15 residues. Germline V gene sequence: CDR1 SGHDN, CDR2 FVKESK. CDR3 sequence: CASSQVWGNTGELFF. CDR3 nucleotide sequence: TGTGCCAGCAGCCAAGTTTGGGGAAACACCGGGGAGCTGTTTTTT.

The V gene is TRBV4-3, the J gene TRBJ2-5; D not certain. The DNA end is a closer match to TRBJ2-7, so the J assignment may be wrong. Germline lookup yields CDR1 LGHNA and CDR2 YSLEER. The CDR3 totals 17 residues. For the CDR3, the DNA is TGCGCCAGCAGCCAAGATTGGCAGGTACTTAGGGTCTACGAGCAGTACTTC. This sequence encodes CASSQDWQVLRVYEQYF.

This clonotype appeared a few times. CDR3 amino acids: CASSQEVGTAQYF. CDR3 DNA sequence: TGTGCCAGCAGCCAAGAAGTAGGGACAGCTCAGTACTTC. The genes are TRBV3-1 and TRBJ2-5, with 7 bases lining up with TRBD1. Trimming took 0 bases from V and 11 from J; bases not matched to a gene: 6. Germline CDR1 reads LGHDT; CDR2 reads YNNKEL (reference sequence). The CDR3 extends over 13 amino acids.

In this sample, this clonotype turned up a few times. The chain carries TRBV25-1 and TRBJ2-4; 7 bases match TRBD1. The CDR3 sequence is 13 residues long. V was pared by 4 bases and J by 9 bases, with 6 bases of the junction left unmatched. Germline V gene lookup returns CDR1 MGHDK and CDR2 SYGVNS. CDR3 bases: TGTGCCAGCAGTGTAAAACAGGGGTCCATTCAGTACTTC. It yields the protein CASSVKQGSIQYF.

The chain has TRBV6-5 and TRBJ2-7, with D perhaps TRBD1 (6 bases). This CDR3 region has 14 residues. Germline V gene data show CDR1 as MNHEY and CDR2 as SVGAGI. Between the trimmed V and J ends, which lost 6 bases and 4 bases, there was a span of 16 bases. The CDR3 bases are TGTGCCAGCAGCTCCCAGGGGCCTGGGTACGAGCAGTACTTC. Amino acid sequence: CASSSQGPGYEQYF.

The CDR3 region is CASSFHRGVYNEQFF. The CDR3 region has the DNA TGTGCCAGCAGTTTCCACAGGGGCGTATACAATGAGCAGTTCTTC. The V gene is TRBV6-6, the J gene TRBJ2-1, with 7 bases that match TRBD1. V lost 4 bases, J lost 4 bases, and 7 bases stayed unmatched. Germline V gene lookup returns CDR1 MNHNY and CDR2 SVGAGI (reference sequence). The CDR3 has 15 residues.

This clonotype was seen more than once but under ten times. This chain links TRBV7-2 with TRBJ2-5; 7 bases agree with TRBD1. V was pared by 5 bases and J by 5 bases, with 11 bases of the junction left unmatched. Germline CDR1 reads SGHTA; CDR2 reads FQGNSA. The CDR3 runs to 15 residues. CDR3 residues: CASSAGTVTRETQYF. The CDR3, as DNA: TGTGCCAGCAGCGCAGGGACAGTCACCAGGGAGACCCAGTACTTC.

This clonotype occurred a few times. The V call is TRBV6-6, the J call TRBJ2-7, with D possibly matching TRBD1 (6 bases). The germline gives CDR1 MNHNY, CDR2 SVGAGI (reference sequence). CDR3 length equals 14 residues. V was clipped by 6 bases and J by 3 bases, with 15 bases between them. In DNA, the CDR3 is TGTGCCAGCAGATCCCGGGACACCTACTACGAGCAGTACTTC. This gives the protein CASRSRDTYYEQYF.

The V and J genes are TRBV4-1 and TRBJ2-5, with 12 bases fitting TRBD2. The germline gives CDR1 MGHRA, CDR2 YSYEKL. This CDR3 spans 18 amino acids. The V segment lost 0 bases and the J segment 5 bases; nucleotides outside the gene matches: 10. The CDR3 DNA sequence: TGCGCCAGCAGCCAAGATTTAAGGAGACTAGCGGGAGAGGAGACCCAGTACTTC. It translates to CASSQDLRRLAGEETQYF.